The clone carrying this T cell receptor beta chain was recorded at least ten times. Its specificity is unknown. The data were taken from a study of T-cell memory formation after mild COVID-19. Whole-study results and caveats: Contracting clones localized mainly to CM and EM when CD4+ and mainly to EMRA when CD8+.

One entry per CDR3 protein, called by TCRdb with MiXCR from the 5' RACE reads. The table records hundreds of thousands of distinct CDR3 sequences, roughly 20% of them present only once. The sequence was collected from an adult woman who had mild COVID-19 (a few samples of this study predate the infection). Cell type and time point are not known. Sequencing was done on a sample of PBMCs or a T cell subset sorted from them (not recorded which).

This chain's CDR3 is CATALLAPRETQYF. In nucleotides, the CDR3 is TGCGCCACCGCCCTACTAGCGCCGAGGGAGACCCAGTACTTC. The genes are TRBV5-1 and TRBJ2-5; TRBD2 matches 7 bases. There are 14 residues in the CDR3. V shed 9 bases, J shed 5 bases, and the junction held 13 bases outside the gene matches. Germline lookup yields CDR1 SGHRS and CDR2 YFSETQ.